This T cell receptor (beta chain) comes out of a study of T-cell reconstitution after alpha-beta-depleted transplantation in children. As it was prepared, the TCRbeta library received unique molecular identifiers. TCRdb re-analysed the PCR reads in MiXCR, keeping a single row per CDR3 protein. The sample lists about 400,000 distinct CDR3 sequences, about 17% seen once, with 29% in the top ten. Looked up from germline, CDR1 is SQVTM and CDR2 is ANQGSEA. V dropped 6 bases and J dropped 3; count of bases not matched to a gene: 4. CDR3 length: 13 residues. This clonotype turned up a few times. The sequences come from PBMCs, mostly from graft donor cells, collected 360 days after TCRalphabeta/CD19-depleted stem cell transplant. The chain employs TRBV29-1 and TRBJ2-2; 7 nucleotides align to TRBD2. This sequence originates from a boy under two years old who had a stem cell transplant for Wiskott-Aldrich syndrome, so the T cells may come from the graft donor. The CDR3 loop reads CSVGRQDTGELFF. The CDR3 coding sequence is TGCAGCGTCGGGAGGCAGGACACCGGGGAGCTGTTTTTT.